This record concerns one T cell receptor (beta chain) sequence. This clonotype was counted many times. It has no known antigen specificity. Base qualities were left out, and no much larger clone turns up one base away. The record originates from a study of T cell repertoires in cytomegalovirus infection (dated by TCRdb to the late 2010s). With respect to the entire study: Donor HLA type was relevant to the analysis, because carriage of CMV infection together with the matching HLA type was indicated by public TCR beta signatures.

Sequences SGHRS (CDR1) and YFSETQ (CDR2) are obtained from the germline V gene. V is cut by 0 bases and J by 3 bases, and the space between the germline ends is 12 bases. The CDR3 numbers 15 residues from cysteine through phenylalanine. CDR3 DNA only is kept here, 45 bases in frame from base 1. Broad study findings and their caveats: The ex vivo response was dominated by HLA-C-restricted CMV-specific TCR beta clonotypes, and the single most frequent clonotype in two of eight donors was supplied by these HLA-C-restricted clonotypes. Carriers of CMV infection plus the relevant HLA type were discriminated by the cumulative frequency of public TCR beta family members in the study cohort and in an independent approximately 340-donor cohort.

For sequencing, an Illumina HiSeq 1500 was employed. TCRdb cleaned the public reads at Q25 with fastp, built clones with MiXCR and kept in-frame beta chains. Merged by CDR3 protein, the rows form single entries marked with the most common genes and DNA. The sample records under 200,000 distinct CDR3 sequences, approximately 9.7% of which are singletons. The ten largest clones add up to approximately 4.3% of the sample. Source material: PBMCs. The chain links TRBV5-1 with TRBJ2-5, and possibly TRBD1, on 5 matching bases. The receptor was derived from a human donor in good health (CMV status not recorded). Some clones in this sample may be carry-over from other donors' samples. The CDR3 in this case is CASSLEGAGKETQYF. The nucleotide sequence reads as follows: TGCGCCAGCAGCTTGGAAGGGGCAGGCAAAGAGACCCAGTACTTC.